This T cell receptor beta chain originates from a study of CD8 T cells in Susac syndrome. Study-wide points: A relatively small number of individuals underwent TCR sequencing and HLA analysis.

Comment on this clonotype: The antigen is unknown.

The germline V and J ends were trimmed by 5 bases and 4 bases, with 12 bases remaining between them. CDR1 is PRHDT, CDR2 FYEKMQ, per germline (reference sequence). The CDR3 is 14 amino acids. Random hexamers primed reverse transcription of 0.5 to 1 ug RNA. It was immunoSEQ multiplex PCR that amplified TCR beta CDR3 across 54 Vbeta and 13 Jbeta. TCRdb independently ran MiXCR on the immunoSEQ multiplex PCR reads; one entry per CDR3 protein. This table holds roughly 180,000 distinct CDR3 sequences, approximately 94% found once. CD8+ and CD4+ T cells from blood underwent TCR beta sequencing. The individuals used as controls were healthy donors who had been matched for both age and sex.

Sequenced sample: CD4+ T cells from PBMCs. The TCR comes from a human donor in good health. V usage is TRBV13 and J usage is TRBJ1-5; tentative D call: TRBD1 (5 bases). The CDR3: CASSAGLKNQPQHF. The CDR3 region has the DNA TGTGCCAGCAGCGCGGGACTTAAGAATCAGCCCCAGCATTTT.